This T cell receptor beta chain was observed in a study of blood T cells in healthy people across ages. Overall study context: Capture by template switching was about one barcoded beta molecule per two T cells.

The CDR3 extends over 14 amino acids. In germline, CDR1 is ENHRY, CDR2 SYGVKD. Trimming took 0 bases from V and 3 from J, leaving 6 bases between them. PCR was performed a second time for about 7 to 12 cycles using a sample-barcoded 5' primer and a J-beta primer mix. TCRdb called the 5' RACE reads again in MiXCR, with one record for every CDR3 protein. This sample has about 580,000 distinct CDR3 sequences; under 55% occur once, and the top ten carry around 23%. Study conclusions and caveats: Possibly confounding the expanded clonotype changes was the fact that donor CMV status was unknown. Measured against age, TCR beta diversity per million T cells decreased in a roughly linear manner.

This clonotype was seen more than once but under ten times. The antigen remains unidentified. The receptor was isolated from a man older than 75 in good health. The chain employs TRBV10-3 and TRBJ1-5, with D possibly matching TRBD1 (5 bases). Source material: blood. CDR3 sequence reads: CAISESTDNQPQHF. The DNA for the CDR3 is TGTGCCATCAGTGAGTCGACAGACAATCAGCCCCAGCATTTT.